This TCR beta chain derives from a study of cytotoxic CD8 clonotypes in ibrutinib-treated CLL. For the study at large: A mean of roughly 250,000 productive templates and about 88,000 productive rearrangements was obtained per sample. Findings and limits, study-wide: Baseline clonality was higher than in age-matched healthy donors and moved in step with circulating CD8+ T-cell counts. Clonality was higher at ibrutinib response and returned toward baseline at progression. Few clonotypes were public, and these shrank or held steady under treatment.

About this clone: No antigen is known for it.

The CDR3 runs 18 residues. Germline CDR1 reads LGHNA; CDR2 reads YNFKEQ. Trimming cost V 1 base and J 2 bases; bases outside gene matches: 7. Some clones are missing from TCRdb's copy, which holds only in-frame ones; the method was immunoSEQ multiplex PCR. The sample carries approximately 280,000 clones, 76% recorded once. Sequences were derived from PBMCs, sampled at disease progression, from a patient treated with ibrutinib. The V gene is TRBV4-2, the J gene TRBJ1-6; 8 positions agree with TRBD1. This clonotype was sampled from a human donor with chronic lymphocytic leukemia. This CDR3 reads CASSQGLWTGPYNSPLHF. The CDR3 DNA is TGTGCCAGCAGCCAAGGCCTATGGACAGGGCCCTATAATTCACCCCTCCACTTT.